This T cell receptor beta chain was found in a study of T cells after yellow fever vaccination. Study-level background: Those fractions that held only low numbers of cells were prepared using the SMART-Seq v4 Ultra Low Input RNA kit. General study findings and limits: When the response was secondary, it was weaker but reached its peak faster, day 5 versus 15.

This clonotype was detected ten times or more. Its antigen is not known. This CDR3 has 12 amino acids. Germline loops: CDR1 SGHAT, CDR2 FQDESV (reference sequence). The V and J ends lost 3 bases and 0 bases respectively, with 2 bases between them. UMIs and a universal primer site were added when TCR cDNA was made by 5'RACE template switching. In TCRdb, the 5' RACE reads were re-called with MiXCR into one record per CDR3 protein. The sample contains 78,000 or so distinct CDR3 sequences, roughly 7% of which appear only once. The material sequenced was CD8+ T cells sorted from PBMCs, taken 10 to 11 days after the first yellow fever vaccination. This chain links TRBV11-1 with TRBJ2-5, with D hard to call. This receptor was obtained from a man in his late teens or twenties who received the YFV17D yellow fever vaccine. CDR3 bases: TGTGCCAGCAGCTTTGACCAAGAGACCCAGTACTTC. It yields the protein CASSFDQETQYF.